These T cell receptor beta chains were read from a single sample in a study of monozygotic twins with inflammatory bowel disease. TCRdb reanalyzed the 5' RACE reads, giving one entry per CDR3 protein sequence and no DNA. The listing records approximately 300,000 distinct CDR3 sequences. Sequencing used blood. The receptor set was obtained from a human donor with ulcerative colitis or Crohn's disease, or a healthy co-twin of an affected twin (not recorded which). Both conserved end residues are part of each CDR3.

J: TRBJ2-1; V: TRBV20-1; CDR3: CSTYRGYNEQFF
J: TRBJ1-3; V: TRBV25-1; CDR3: CASSTDSASLGTIYF
J: TRBJ2-7; V: TRBV5-1; CDR3: CASSANGPSGYEQYF
J: TRBJ1-5; V: TRBV7-8; CDR3: CASSLVRSNSNQPQHF
J: TRBJ2-2; V: TRBV2; CDR3: CASSAQGHTGELFF
J: TRBJ2-5; V: TRBV11-2; CDR3: CASSPRETETQYF
J: TRBJ2-3; V: TRBV6-1; CDR3: CASSRPEAGVGDTQYF
J: TRBJ1-4; V: TRBV7-2; CDR3: CASSSQRTTNEKLFF
J: TRBJ1-2; V: TRBV5-1; CDR3: CASSTGQGGYYGYTF
J: TRBJ1-5; V: TRBV18; CDR3: CASSPDWDSNQPQHF
J: TRBJ2-3; V: TRBV20-1; CDR3: CSARMAGGSATQYF
J: TRBJ1-1; V: TRBV19; CDR3: CASSIVGNSEAFF
J: TRBJ1-1; V: TRBV7-9; CDR3: CASSSDMGDTEAFF
J: TRBJ2-2; V: TRBV7-8; CDR3: CASSLAREAGGKNTGELFF
J: TRBJ1-1; V: TRBV5-1; CDR3: CASSLQGASTLGAFF
J: TRBJ1-1; V: TRBV6-1; CDR3: CASRPRRMNTEAFF
J: TRBJ1-2; V: TRBV7-9; CDR3: CASSHGDRWNGYTF
J: TRBJ2-1; V: TRBV4-3; CDR3: CASSKARYNEQFF
J: TRBJ2-7; V: TRBV7-2; CDR3: CASSPRATGAFYYEQYF
J: TRBJ2-1; V: TRBV27; CDR3: CASSFHRPGLNLNSYNEQFF
J: TRBJ1-2; V: TRBV6-5; CDR3: CASSYSWATGNYGYTF
J: TRBJ1-4; V: TRBV7-8; CDR3: CASSILGTVKEKLFF
J: TRBJ2-7; V: TRBV7-8; CDR3: CASSLVVSGSSYEQYF
J: TRBJ2-7; V: TRBV11-2; CDR3: CASSPLKGASHEQYF
J: TRBJ2-1; V: TRBV12-3/TRBV12-4; CDR3: CASKALTPYNEQFF
J: TRBJ2-4; V: TRBV12-3/TRBV12-4; CDR3: CASAEWAAKNIQYF
J: TRBJ1-6; V: TRBV20-1; CDR3: CSAPSVSGSYNSPLHF